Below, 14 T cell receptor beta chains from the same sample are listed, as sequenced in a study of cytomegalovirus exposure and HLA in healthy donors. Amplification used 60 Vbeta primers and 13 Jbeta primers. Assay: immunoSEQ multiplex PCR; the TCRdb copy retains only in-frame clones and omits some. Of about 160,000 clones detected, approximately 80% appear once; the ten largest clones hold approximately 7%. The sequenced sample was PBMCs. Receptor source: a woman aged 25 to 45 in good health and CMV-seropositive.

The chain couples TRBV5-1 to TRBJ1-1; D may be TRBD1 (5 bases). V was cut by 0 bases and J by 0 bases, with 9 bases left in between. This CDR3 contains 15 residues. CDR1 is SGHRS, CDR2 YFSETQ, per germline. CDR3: CASSLGRGMNTEAFF. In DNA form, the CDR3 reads TGCGCCAGCAGCTTGGGTAGGGGCATGAACACTGAAGCTTTCTTT. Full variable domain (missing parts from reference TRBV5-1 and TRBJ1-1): KAGVTQTPRYLIKTRGQQVTLSCSPISGHRSVSWYQQTPGQGLQFLFEYFSETQRNKGNFPGRFSGRQFSNSRSEMNVSTLELGDSALYLCASSLGRGMNTEAFFGQGTRLTVV.

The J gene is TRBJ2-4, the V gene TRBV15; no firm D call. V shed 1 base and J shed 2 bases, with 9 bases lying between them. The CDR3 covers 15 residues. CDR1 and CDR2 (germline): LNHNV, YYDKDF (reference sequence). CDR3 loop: CATSRGAGSKNIQYF. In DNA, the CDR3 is TGTGCCACCAGCAGAGGGGCAGGATCCAAAAACATTCAGTACTTC.

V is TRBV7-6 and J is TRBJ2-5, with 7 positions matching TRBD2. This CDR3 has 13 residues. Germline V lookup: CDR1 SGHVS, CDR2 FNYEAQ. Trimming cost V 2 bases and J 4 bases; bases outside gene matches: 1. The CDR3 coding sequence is TGTGCCAGCAGCTTACGGACTAGAGAGACCCAGTACTTC. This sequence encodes CASSLRTRETQYF. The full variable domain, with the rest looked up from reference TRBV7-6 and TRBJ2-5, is GAGVSQSPRYKVTKRGQDVALRCDPISGHVSLYWYRQALGQGPEFLTYFNYEAQQDKSGLPNDRFSAERPEGSISTLTIQRTEQRDSAMYRCASSLRTRETQYFGPGTRLLVL.

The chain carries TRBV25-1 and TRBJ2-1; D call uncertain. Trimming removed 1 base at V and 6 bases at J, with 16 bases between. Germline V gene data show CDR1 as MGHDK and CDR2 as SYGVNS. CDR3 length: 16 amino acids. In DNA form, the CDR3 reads TGTGCCAGCAGTGAATGGAAGGCCGGAGTCGCCAATGAGCAGTTCTTC. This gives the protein CASSEWKAGVANEQFF.

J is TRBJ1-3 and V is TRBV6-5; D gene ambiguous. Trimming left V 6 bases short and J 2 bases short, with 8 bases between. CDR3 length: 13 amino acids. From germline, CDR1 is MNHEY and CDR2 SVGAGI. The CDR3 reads CASSQTAGNTIYF. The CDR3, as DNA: TGTGCCAGCAGCCAAACAGCTGGAAACACCATATATTTT.

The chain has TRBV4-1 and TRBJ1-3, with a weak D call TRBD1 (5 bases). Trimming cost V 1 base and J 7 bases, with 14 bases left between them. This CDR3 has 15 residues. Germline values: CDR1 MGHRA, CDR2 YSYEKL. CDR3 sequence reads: CASSQGWAGWNTIYF. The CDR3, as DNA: TGCGCCAGCAGCCAAGGGTGGGCAGGGTGGAACACCATATATTTT.

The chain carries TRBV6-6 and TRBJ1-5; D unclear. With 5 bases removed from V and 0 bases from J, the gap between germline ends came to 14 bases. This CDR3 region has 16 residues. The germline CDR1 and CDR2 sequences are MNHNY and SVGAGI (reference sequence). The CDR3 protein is CASSPRRGFSNQPQHF. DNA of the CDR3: TGTGCCAGCAGTCCCCGGAGAGGTTTTAGCAATCAGCCCCAGCATTTT.

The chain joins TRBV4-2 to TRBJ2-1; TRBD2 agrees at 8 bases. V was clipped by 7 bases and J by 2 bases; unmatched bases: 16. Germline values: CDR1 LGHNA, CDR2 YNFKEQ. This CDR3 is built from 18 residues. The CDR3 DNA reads TGTGCCAGCAAAGACCACTACTCCGGGACTAGTCCCTACAATGAGCAGTTCTTC. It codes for CASKDHYSGTSPYNEQFF.

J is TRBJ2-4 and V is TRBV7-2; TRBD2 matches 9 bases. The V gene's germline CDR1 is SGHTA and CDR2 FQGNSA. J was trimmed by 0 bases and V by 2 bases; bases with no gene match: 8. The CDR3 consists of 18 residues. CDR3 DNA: TGTGCCAGCAGCTTATATCCGACTAGCGGATTAGCCAAAAACATTCAGTACTTC. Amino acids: CASSLYPTSGLAKNIQYF.

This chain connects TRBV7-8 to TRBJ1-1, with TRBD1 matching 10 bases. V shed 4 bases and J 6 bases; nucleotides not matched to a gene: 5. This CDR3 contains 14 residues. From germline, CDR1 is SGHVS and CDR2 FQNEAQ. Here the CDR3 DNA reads TGTGCCAGCAGCTCCCGGGACAGGGGCCCTGAAGCTTTCTTT. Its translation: CASSSRDRGPEAFF.

This chain's CDR3 is CASSSGAPYEQYF. Here the CDR3 DNA reads TGTGCCAGCAGTTCTGGAGCTCCCTACGAGCAGTACTTC. The gene calls are TRBV28 and TRBJ2-7; D is undetermined. The CDR3 runs to 13 residues. Trimming shortened V by 4 bases and J by 2 bases, and 9 bases separated the two germline ends. Germline V gives CDR1 MDHEN, CDR2 SYDVKM. Supplemented by reference TRBV28 and TRBJ2-7, the full variable domain reads DVKVTQSSRYLVKRTGEKVFLECVQDMDHENMFWYRQDPGLGLRLIYFSYDVKMKEKGDIPEGYSVSREKKERFSLILESASTNQTSMYLCASSSGAPYEQYFGPGTRLTVT.

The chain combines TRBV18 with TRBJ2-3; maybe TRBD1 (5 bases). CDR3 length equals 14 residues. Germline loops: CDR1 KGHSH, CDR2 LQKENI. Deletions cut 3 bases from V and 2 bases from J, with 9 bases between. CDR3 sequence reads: CASSPGAYTDTQYF. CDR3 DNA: TGTGCCAGCTCACCTGGGGCCTACACAGATACGCAGTATTTT.

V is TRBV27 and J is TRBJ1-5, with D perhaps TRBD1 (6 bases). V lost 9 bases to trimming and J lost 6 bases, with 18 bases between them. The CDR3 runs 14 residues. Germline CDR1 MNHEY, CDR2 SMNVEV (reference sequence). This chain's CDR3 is CASRSTGLGQPQHF. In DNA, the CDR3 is TGTGCCAGTAGAAGCACAGGGTTAGGTCAGCCCCAGCATTTT.

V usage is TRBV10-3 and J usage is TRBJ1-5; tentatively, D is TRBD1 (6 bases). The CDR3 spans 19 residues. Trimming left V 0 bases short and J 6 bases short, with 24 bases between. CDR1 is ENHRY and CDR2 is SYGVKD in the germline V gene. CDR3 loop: CAISESGRGALGSSQPQHF. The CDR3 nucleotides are TGTGCCATCAGTGAGTCGGGCAGGGGTGCCCTCGGATCAAGTCAGCCCCAGCATTTT.